Below, one T cell receptor beta chain is given with its context. Its antigen is not identified. These data belong to a study of cytomegalovirus exposure and HLA in healthy donors. The study's findings and limits: Associated with cytomegalovirus, according to the listing, were approximately 160 TCR beta chains.

Germline CDR1 reads WNHNN; CDR2 reads SYGVQD (reference sequence). Germline trimming cut 0 bases from V and 3 bases from J; bases unmatched to any gene: 4. CDR3 length: 16 amino acids. TCRdb's table, derived via immunoSEQ multiplex PCR, lists solely in-frame clones and lacks some. The sample carries 65,000 or so clones, about 90% recorded once. The chain links TRBV10-1 to TRBJ2-1; 8 bases are a match to TRBD2. The sample consisted of PBMCs. The TCR comes from a woman between 18 and 30 years old in good health and CMV-seronegative. CDR3 sequence (DNA): TGCGCCAGCAGTGAGTCGGCGGGAGGTTTCTACAATGAGCAGTTCTTC. This encodes CASSESAGGFYNEQFF.